Each of the 19 T cell receptor beta chains below was sequenced from the same sample in a study of regulatory T cells in long-lasting Graves disease. In building TCR beta libraries, iRepertoire HTBI primers were used together with Arm-PCR of CDR3 regions. From the multiplex PCR reads, TCRdb called clonotypes with MiXCR, one entry per CDR3 protein. The data hold around 330,000 distinct CDR3 sequences, with 15% to 20% observed a single time. Time point meaning: newly diagnosed GD, antithyroid drugs for less than 3 months. After RNA was extracted from PBMCs, the TCR library was made from it. The source material was peripheral blood mononuclear cells (PBMCs), sampled at new diagnosis, from a patient treated with antithyroid drugs. The source of these receptors is a female donor with Graves disease.

This clonotype was counted ten times or more. The chain recombines TRBV12-3 or TRBV12-4 with TRBJ2-1; 10 bases line up with TRBD1. The CDR3 consists of 13 residues. V lost 6 bases, J lost 7 bases, and 3 bases stayed unmatched. As DNA, the CDR3 is TGTGCCAGCAGGGGACAGGGGCGAAATGAGCAGTTCTTC. Protein product: CASRGQGRNEQFF.

This clonotype showed up many times. The chain couples TRBV28 to TRBJ2-7, with D tentatively TRBD2 (5 bases). Germline V gene lookup returns CDR1 MDHEN and CDR2 SYDVKM. CDR3 length equals 14 residues. Trimming cost V 6 bases and J 0 bases, with 12 bases left between them. CDR3 in DNA: TGTGCCAGCAGACAACCGGGAAACTCCTACGAGCAGTACTTC. Protein: CASRQPGNSYEQYF.

This chain uses TRBV6-5 with TRBJ2-1; TRBD2 agrees at 11 bases. The CDR3 has 17 amino acids. The V and J ends lost 4 bases and 8 bases, in that order; junction bases with no gene match: 13. Germline assignment: CDR1 MNHEY and CDR2 SVGAGI. The CDR3 bases are TGTGCCAGCAGTTCTAAATGGGCTAGCGGGAGGTTCTATGAGCAGTTCTTC. Protein: CASSSKWASGRFYEQFF.

This clonotype has at least ten counts. The CDR3 loop reads CSVWEGGTEAFF. CDR3 bases: TGCAGCGTGTGGGAGGGCGGCACTGAAGCTTTCTTT. The V call is TRBV29-1, the J call TRBJ1-1, with D unclear. V was cut by 6 bases and J by 4 bases, with 12 bases left in between. This CDR3 has 12 amino acids. Per germline, CDR1 SQVTM and CDR2 ANQGSEA.

This clonotype was seen ten or more times. The V call is TRBV7-2, the J call TRBJ2-7, with 9 bases identical to TRBD1. The V gene's germline CDR1 is SGHTA and CDR2 FQGNSA. This CDR3 contains 15 residues. V dropped 5 bases and J dropped 6; count of bases not matched to a gene: 11. The CDR3 spells CASSTTAGQGSEQYF. For the CDR3, the DNA is TGTGCCAGCAGCACGACGGCGGGACAGGGTTCCGAGCAGTACTTC.

The table lists this clonotype with many counts. The chain recombines TRBV2 with TRBJ2-7; 8 bases line up with TRBD1. This CDR3 is 15 amino acids long. Germline trimming cut 5 bases from V and 3 bases from J; bases unmatched to any gene: 9. Germline lookup yields CDR1 SNHLY and CDR2 FYNNEI. CDR3 sequence (DNA): TGTGCCAGCAGTAACGGACAGGGACGCTTCTACGAGCAGTACTTC. Protein product: CASSNGQGRFYEQYF.

Written as DNA, the CDR3 is TGTGCCATCAGTCGAAGGACAGGGGGGGAGACCCAGTACTTC. This sequence encodes CAISRRTGGETQYF. The chain couples TRBV10-3 to TRBJ2-5; 10 bases fit TRBD1. The length of the CDR3 is 14 residues. Unmatched junction bases numbered 5, after V lost 5 bases and J lost 5 bases. Germline CDR1 ENHRY, CDR2 SYGVKD.

Concerning this clonotype: Possible read error: a much larger clone is one base away. V is TRBV12-3 or TRBV12-4 and J is TRBJ2-6, with unresolved D. V was trimmed by 6 bases and J by 2 bases, leaving 8 bases between them. There are 14 residues in the CDR3. CDR3 bases: TGTGCCAGCAGCCAAGATACTGGGGCCAACGTCCTGACTTTC. The encoded protein is CASSQDTGANVLTF.

The genes are TRBV20-1 and TRBJ2-5, with D maybe TRBD1 (6 bases). The ends were cut back, 0 bases at V and 3 bases at J, with 11 bases in the middle. Germline V gene sequence: CDR1 DFQATT, CDR2 SNEGSKA (reference sequence). The CDR3 is made up of 14 amino acids. The CDR3 nucleotides read TGCAGTGCTAGAGACCAGGGGATAAAAGAGACCCAGTACTTC. Amino acid sequence: CSARDQGIKETQYF.

This clonotype has a count of ten or more. The rearrangement uses TRBV15 and TRBJ2-1; TRBD2 agrees at 12 bases. The CDR3 is 18 residues long. V shed 2 bases and J 6 bases; nucleotides not matched to a gene: 11. CDR1 is LNHNV and CDR2 is YYDKDF in the germline V gene (reference sequence). CDR3 residues: CATSRTTGLAGKGNEQFF. For the CDR3, the DNA is TGTGCCACCAGCAGAACTACCGGACTAGCGGGAAAGGGCAATGAGCAGTTCTTC.

Many counts were recorded for this clonotype. The V call is TRBV6-1, the J call TRBJ2-1; no firm D call. Trimming took 7 bases from V and 0 from J, leaving 13 bases between them. Germline-derived CDR1 and CDR2 are MNHNS and SASEGT. This CDR3 region has 15 residues. CDR3 amino acids: CASTPTASSYNEQFF. CDR3 sequence (DNA): TGTGCCAGCACCCCGACTGCCAGCTCCTACAATGAGCAGTTCTTC.

This clonotype was counted many times. The genes are TRBV9 and TRBJ2-5; D is possibly TRBD1 (5 bases). Trimming cost V 1 base and J 4 bases, with 14 bases left between them. CDR1 is SGDLS, CDR2 YYNGEE, per germline. CDR3 size: 15 residues. The CDR3 loop reads CASSVSGLRVETQYF. The CDR3 DNA reads as TGTGCCAGCAGCGTATCAGGGTTGAGAGTAGAGACCCAGTACTTC.

This chain's CDR3 is CATSEVGVAGVYNEQFF. CDR3 DNA sequence: TGTGCCACCAGTGAAGTCGGCGTGGCGGGAGTATACAATGAGCAGTTCTTC. The chain employs TRBV24-1 and TRBJ2-1, with 7 nucleotides matching TRBD2. CDR1 is KGHDR, CDR2 SFDVKD, per germline. The CDR3 is 17 residues long. V trimming: 4 bases; J trimming: 4 bases; junction bases outside the gene matches: 12.

A word on this clonotype: One junction end disagrees with the germline gene, perhaps due to a read error. The chain has TRBV11-1 and TRBJ2-7; TRBD2 might be the D (6 bases). CDR3 size: 14 residues. The germline CDR1 and CDR2 sequences are SGHAT and FQDESV (reference sequence). CDR3: CASSQDGTSYGQYF. CDR3 coding DNA: TGCGCCAGCAGCCAAGATGGGACTTCCTACGGGCAGTACTTC.

The table lists this clonotype with many counts. The chain carries TRBV13 and TRBJ2-7, with D maybe TRBD1 (5 bases). Germline loops: CDR1 PRHDT, CDR2 FYEKMQ (reference sequence). The CDR3 is 14 residues long. Deletions cut 0 bases from V and 9 bases from J, with 15 bases between. DNA of the CDR3: TGTGCCAGCAGCTTAGGCCCCTTAGGGGAATCGCAGTACTTC. Translated, it gives CASSLGPLGESQYF. The variable domain in full, completed from reference TRBV13 and TRBJ2-7, reads AAGVIQSPRHLIKEKRETATLKCYPIPRHDTVYWYQQGPGQDPQFLISFYEKMQSDKGSIPDRFSAQQFSDYHSELNMSSLELGDSALYFCASSLGPLGESQYFGPGTRLTVT.

In its sample, this clonotype was seen many times. The genes are TRBV6-1 and TRBJ2-7; 11 nucleotides line up with TRBD1. Trimming at V came to 6 bases and at J to 1 base, leaving 5 bases not matched to a gene. The germline gives CDR1 MNHNS, CDR2 SASEGT. The CDR3 contains 15 residues. The CDR3 bases are TGTGCCAGCAGGGAGGACAGGGGGCGTTCCTACGAGCAGTACTTC. Translation: CASREDRGRSYEQYF.

The table lists this clonotype with many counts. The chain links TRBV12-3 or TRBV12-4 to TRBJ1-1, with 7 nucleotides matching TRBD1. The J segment lost 4 bases and the V segment lost 4 bases, leaving 6 bases of the junction unmatched. The CDR3 runs to 14 residues. DNA of the CDR3: TGTGCCAGCAGTTACGGACAGGTGCTCACTGAAGCTTTCTTT. This codes for CASSYGQVLTEAFF.

This clonotype was counted many times. This chain joins TRBV6-1 and TRBJ1-5, with 7 bases identical to TRBD1. CDR3 size: 15 residues. From germline, CDR1 is MNHNS and CDR2 SASEGT. Germline trimming cut 4 bases from V and 3 bases from J; bases unmatched to any gene: 6. CDR3 protein: CASSARDSPNQPQHF. The CDR3 DNA sequence: TGTGCCAGCAGTGCCCGGGACAGCCCCAATCAGCCCCAGCATTTT.

This clonotype appeared many times. This chain uses TRBV2 with TRBJ2-7; a possible D gene is TRBD1 (6 bases). The V gene lost 10 bases and the J gene lost 4 bases, with 20 bases spanning the gap. There are 14 residues in the CDR3. Germline-derived CDR1 and CDR2 are SNHLY and FYNNEI. The CDR3 protein is CATSGGQLRYEQYF. The CDR3 coding sequence is TGTGCCACTTCTGGGGGCCAGCTAAGGTACGAGCAGTACTTC.